The 6 T cell receptor beta chains listed next were all sequenced from one sample in a study of identical twins. One entry per CDR3 protein results from TCRdb running MiXCR on the 5' RACE reads. The sample carries some 1,600,000 distinct CDR3 sequences, under 35% recorded once. Sequencing was carried out using cord blood. These receptors were collected from a newborn girl in good health.

This clonotype has just a few counts. This chain links TRBV7-2 with TRBJ2-3; 9 nucleotides match TRBD1. CDR3 length: 16 amino acids. Germline assignment: CDR1 SGHTA and CDR2 FQGNSA. With V trimmed by 1 base and J by 1 base, 3 bases remained unmatched. The DNA of the CDR3 is TGTGCCAGCAGCTTAGGGACAGGGGTGCGCACAGATACGCAGTATTTT. It specifies CASSLGTGVRTDTQYF.

This clonotype was counted at least ten times. The chain couples TRBV4-2 to TRBJ2-7; tentatively, D is TRBD2 (5 bases). The germline gives CDR1 LGHNA, CDR2 YNFKEQ. There are 17 residues in the CDR3. Trimming took 0 bases from V and 2 from J, leaving 17 bases between them. The CDR3 bases are TGTGCCAGCAGCCAAGATTCGGTAGCGAGCGGAGCCTACGAGCAGTACTTC. It specifies CASSQDSVASGAYEQYF.

The V and J genes are TRBV27 and TRBJ2-5; 13 bases are a match to TRBD2. TRBJ2-1 matches the DNA end more closely, so the J call is doubtful. This CDR3 is built from 15 residues. Germline-derived CDR1 and CDR2 are MNHEY and SMNVEV (reference sequence). CDR3 loop: CASSLGLAGQETQFF. The CDR3 nucleotides read TGTGCCAGCAGTCTGGGACTAGCGGGGCAAGAGACCCAGTTCTTC.

The count of this clonotype is one. The gene calls are TRBV4-2 and TRBJ2-5; 12 bases map to TRBD2. With 4 bases clipped from V and 11 bases from J, the junction kept 26 bases outside the gene matches. The germline V gene encodes CDR1 LGHNA and CDR2 YNFKEQ. This CDR3 is built from 20 residues. CDR3 nucleotides: TGTGCCAGCAGCCTCTTACTGACTAGCGGGGGATCTAGAAGTTACAATGAGCAGTACTTC. This gives the protein CASSLLLTSGGSRSYNEQYF.

In its sample, this clonotype was seen a few times. The V call is TRBV28, the J call TRBJ1-5; TRBD1 matches at 9 bases. The CDR3 runs to 16 residues. CDR1 MDHEN and CDR2 SYDVKM come from the germline V gene. J gave up 6 bases and V 6 bases, and 12 bases lay outside the gene matches. The CDR3, as DNA: TGTGCCAGCAGATTGGGACAGGGCTACCGTTTTCAGCCCCAGCATTTT. Protein: CASRLGQGYRFQPQHF.

The genes are TRBV20-1 and TRBJ2-7; D unclear. Germline V gene lookup returns CDR1 DFQATT and CDR2 SNEGSKA (reference sequence). Trimming removed 6 bases from V and 7 bases from J, with 25 bases in between. The CDR3 runs 15 residues. CDR3 in DNA: TGCAGTGCCGTCGAAGACAACTCCTCCTACAATGAGCAGTACTTC. Amino acids: CSAVEDNSSYNEQYF.